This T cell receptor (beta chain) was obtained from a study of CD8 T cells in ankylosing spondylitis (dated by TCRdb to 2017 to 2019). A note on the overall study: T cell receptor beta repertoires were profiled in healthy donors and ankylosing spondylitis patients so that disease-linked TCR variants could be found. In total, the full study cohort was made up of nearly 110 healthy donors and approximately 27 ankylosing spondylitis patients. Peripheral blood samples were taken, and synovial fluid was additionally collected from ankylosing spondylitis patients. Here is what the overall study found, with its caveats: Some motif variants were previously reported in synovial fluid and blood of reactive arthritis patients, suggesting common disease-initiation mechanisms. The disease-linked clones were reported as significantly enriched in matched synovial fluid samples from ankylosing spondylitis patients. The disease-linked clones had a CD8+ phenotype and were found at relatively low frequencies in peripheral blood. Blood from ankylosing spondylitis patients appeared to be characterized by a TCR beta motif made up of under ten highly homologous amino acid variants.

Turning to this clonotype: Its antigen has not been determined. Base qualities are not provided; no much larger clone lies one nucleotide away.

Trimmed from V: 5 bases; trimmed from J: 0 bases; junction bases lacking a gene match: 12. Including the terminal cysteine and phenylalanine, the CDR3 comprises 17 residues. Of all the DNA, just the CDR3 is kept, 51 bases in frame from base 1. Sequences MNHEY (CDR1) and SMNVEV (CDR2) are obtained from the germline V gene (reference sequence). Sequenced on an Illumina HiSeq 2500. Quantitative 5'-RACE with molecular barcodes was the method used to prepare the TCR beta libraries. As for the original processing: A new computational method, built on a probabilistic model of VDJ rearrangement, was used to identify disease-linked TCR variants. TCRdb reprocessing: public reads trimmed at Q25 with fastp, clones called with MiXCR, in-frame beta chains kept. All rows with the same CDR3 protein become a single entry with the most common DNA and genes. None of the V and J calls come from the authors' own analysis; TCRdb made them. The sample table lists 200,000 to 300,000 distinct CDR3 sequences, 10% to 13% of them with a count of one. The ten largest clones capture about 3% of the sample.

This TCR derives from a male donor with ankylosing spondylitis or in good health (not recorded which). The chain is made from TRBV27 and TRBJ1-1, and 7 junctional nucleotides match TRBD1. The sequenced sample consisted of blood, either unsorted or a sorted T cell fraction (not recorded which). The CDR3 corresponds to CASSPELGQRMNTEAFF. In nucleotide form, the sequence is TGTGCCAGCAGTCCCGAATTGGGACAGCGGATGAACACTGAAGCTTTCTTT.